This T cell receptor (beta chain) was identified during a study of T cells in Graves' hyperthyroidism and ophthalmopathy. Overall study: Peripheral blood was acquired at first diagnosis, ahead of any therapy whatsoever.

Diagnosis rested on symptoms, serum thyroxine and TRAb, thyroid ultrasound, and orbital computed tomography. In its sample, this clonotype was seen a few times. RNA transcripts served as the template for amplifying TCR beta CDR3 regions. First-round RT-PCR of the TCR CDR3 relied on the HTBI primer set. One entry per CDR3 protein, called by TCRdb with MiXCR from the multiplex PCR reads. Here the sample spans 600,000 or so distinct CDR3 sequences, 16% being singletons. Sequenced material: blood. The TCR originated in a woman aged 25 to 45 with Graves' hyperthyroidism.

The CDR3, as DNA: TGTGCCAGCAGCTTAAGTCCGGGAGGGCAAGGAAATGAGCAGTTCTTC. This codes for CASSLSPGGQGNEQFF. This sequence joins TRBV7-2 and TRBJ2-1; 8 nucleotides line up with TRBD2. The trim removed 2 bases at V and 7 bases at J, leaving 10 bases unmatched. Germline CDR1 reads SGHTA; CDR2 reads FQGNSA. This CDR3 contains 16 residues.